The T cell receptor (beta chain) described here comes from a study of CD8+ T cells in alopecia areata listed by TCRdb under 2018. Describing the broader study: The treated patients took part in an open-label pilot trial in which moderate-to-severe alopecia areata was treated with oral tofacitinib at 5 to 10 mg twice daily. TCRbeta CDR3 regions were amplified by immunoSEQ multiplex PCR with 35 Vbeta forward and 13 Jbeta reverse primers. Tofacitinib-treated patients had biopsies at baseline and at 4 and 24 weeks of treatment, with a later scalp biopsy in several patients. Patients received tofacitinib for 6 to 18 months and were then followed off drug for 6 months to check for delayed response and recurrence. RNA was obtained with the PAXgene miRNA kit for fixed scalp, the miRNeasy kit for PBMCs, and the RNeasy kit for mouse skin. The SALT score, which quantifies the percentage of affected scalp surface area, was used to measure disease severity in treated patients. High-throughput TCRbeta sequencing was used to examine T cell clonal expansion in alopecia areata in both the C3H/HeJ mouse model and human patients. On the human side, TCRbeta sequencing was run on scalp tissue and on sorted CD4+ and CD8+ peripheral blood T cells from healthy controls and from alopecia areata patients with either patchy or totalis/universalis disease. Scalp clonality was compared among normal scalp (n=4), patchy alopecia areata scalp (n=8), and alopecia totalis/universalis scalp (n=8). The paper's findings and limits, for the study overall: During tofacitinib treatment, many expanded lesional clones stuck around in both scalp and blood, and this persistence may partly explain why relapse happens after treatment is stopped. Resident alphabeta T cells in normal human skin are also sequenced, complicating scalp TCR repertoire analysis, unlike mouse skin dominated by gammadelta T cells. Compared with normal scalp, lesional scalp had higher clonality and more expanded CD8+ clones, particularly in alopecia totalis/universalis, a pattern that suggests antigenic drive. Shared TCR sequences between patients were less evident than in mice, which may be partly attributable to HLA diversity in the patient population. Tofacitinib significantly lowered scalp clonality and the number of expanded CD8+ clones among the top 100 scalp clones. Because the treated cohort was small and had only one nonresponder, larger studies are needed to examine links between baseline CD8+ expansion and response.

The treatment or condition label, read with the paper, signifies: oral pan-JAK inhibitor, 5-10 mg twice daily. Peripheral blood and lesional scalp punch biopsies were obtained from patients with alopecia areata. PBMCs were isolated by density centrifugation and stained for CD3, CD4 and CD8, and CD4+ and CD8+ T cells were sorted on a FACSAria. The library was made by the immunoSEQ multiplex PCR assay. RNA was extracted from all samples and reverse transcribed into cDNA, which served as template for TCR sequencing. First-strand cDNA was synthesized using SuperScript III with a 2:1 mix of oligo-dT and random hexamers. A synthetic immune receptor repertoire was used to measure amplification bias, and any remaining bias was corrected computationally. The paper's processing steps were these. Raw reads were preprocessed for error removal, and CDR3 was defined according to IMGT conventions as running from the conserved cysteine to phenylalanine. Clonality was calculated as 1 minus Shannon entropy normalized by log2 of the number of productive unique TCRs. Whether scalp clones were CD4 or CD8 was inferred by matching scalp TCRbeta sequences against CD4 and CD8 repertoires sorted from blood. TCRdb obtained this table from immuneACCESS and retained in-frame rearrangements with V and J assigned. These tables miss some clones; where compared with another copy, unresolved V genes account for less than half of the shortfall, and the remainder is unexplained. That table is the source of V, J and clone size, and D and trimming were worked out from the DNA. The sample table contains more than 200,000 clones; only one count was recorded for roughly two fifths of them. The ten largest clonotypes hold over 2% of the sample.

Remarks on this clone: Its antigen is not yet known. Base qualities are not provided; no much larger clone lies one nucleotide away.

The CDR3 measures 12 amino acids from cysteine to phenylalanine. Only the CDR3 portion is preserved as DNA: 36 bases, with reading frame beginning at the first base. A distance of 14 bases separates the germline ends of V and J, which lose 7 bases and 5 bases respectively. Reading the germline V gene gives CDR1 SQVTM and CDR2 ANQGSEA. Sequenced here: CD4+ T cells sorted from blood, sampled at roughly week 36, from a patient treated with tofacitinib. Recombination connected TRBV29-1 to TRBJ2-5; the D gene is perhaps TRBD2, from 6 matching bases. This clonotype was sampled from a human donor with alopecia areata. The nucleotide sequence is given as TGCAGCGGTGCGGTGGGGGGTGAGACCCAGTACTTC. Translation gives CSGAVGGETQYF.